This paragraph reports one TCR beta chain. Enrollment of patients from Seattle took place during active infection, with longitudinal follow-up. This sample is part of a study of blood T cell repertoires in COVID-19. Study in general: Samples representing acute and convalescent COVID-19 were sourced from the United States, Italy and Spain. T cells, B-cell-depleted T cells, or PBMCs supplied cDNA or gDNA.

In the source study's methods: Estimated nucleated cell counts came from reference gene primer amplification. Some clones are missing from TCRdb's copy, which holds only in-frame ones; the method was immunoSEQ multiplex PCR. The DNA was the basis for D and trimming; V, J and clone size are from that table. The repertoire has fewer than 450,000 clones, approximately 87% of them found once; the top ten carry about 6.3%. CDR3 length: 14 residues. CDR1 is SGHDN, CDR2 FVKESK, per germline. V dropped 5 bases and J dropped 7; count of bases not matched to a gene: 4. The J gene is TRBJ1-6, the V gene TRBV14, with TRBD1 identical over 8 bases. The sequence was collected from a woman aged 50 to 60 with COVID-19, enrolled during active disease. Sequencing was carried out using peripheral blood. The CDR3 spells CASSSGGRNSPLHF. CDR3 coding DNA: TGTGCCAGCAGCTCAGGGGGCAGGAATTCACCCCTCCACTTT.